This T cell receptor (beta chain) derives from a study of T cell responses to AZD1222 COVID-19 vaccine. This clone is medium-sized (0.01 to 0.1%) by share. The CDR3 totals 15 residues. Looked up from germline, CDR1 is SGHAT and CDR2 is FQNNGV. V was clipped by 5 bases and J by 5 bases; unmatched bases: 9. Libraries were prepared by immunoSEQ multiplex PCR; TCRdb keeps only in-frame clonotypes and omits some of them. The sample lists 45,000 to 70,000 clones, approximately 84% occurring once. Sequencing was performed on peripheral blood, taken on day 0 of AZD1222 vaccination. The TCR comes from an adult in good health. This chain links TRBV11-2 with TRBJ1-2; 9 bases agree with TRBD1. The CDR3 sequence is CASSGNRGRFYGYTF. The CDR3, as DNA: TGTGCCAGCAGCGGAAACAGGGGGCGCTTTTATGGCTACACCTTC.